Given below is one TCR beta chain in context. The Seattle patients, enrolled during active infection, were followed longitudinally. Authors' processing steps: Nucleated cell counts were estimated from reference gene primer amplification. TCRdb's table, derived via immunoSEQ multiplex PCR, lists solely in-frame clones and lacks some. Clonal size and the V and J genes are those of that table, whereas D and trimming came from the DNA. The sample holds about 60,000 clones, around 80% seen once. The sample comes from a study of blood T cell repertoires in COVID-19. Study details: The cDNA or gDNA used as material had been derived from T cells, B-cell-depleted T cells, or PBMCs.

The receptor was isolated from a man younger than 40 with COVID-19, enrolled during active disease. The sample consisted of peripheral blood.

The DNA for the CDR3 is TGTGCCAGCAGTGCCCAGGGAAATAGCAATCAGCCCCAGCATTTT. Translation: CASSAQGNSNQPQHF. The chain has TRBV2 and TRBJ1-5; TRBD1 might be the D (5 bases). CDR3 length: 15 residues. V shed 4 bases and J shed 0 bases, with 10 bases lying between them. The germline gives CDR1 SNHLY, CDR2 FYNNEI.